The 31 T cell receptor beta chains given below trace back to one sample, sequenced in a study of identical twins. TCRdb reprocessed the 5' RACE reads via MiXCR and lists one record per CDR3 protein. The sample carries 600,000 to 850,000 distinct CDR3 sequences, around a sixth recorded once. The same sample was also studied in work on T cells expressing NK-cell markers.

The sequencing input was PBMCs. All receptors come from a woman in her late teens or twenties in good health.

This clonotype has a count of ten or more. The chain is built from TRBV3-1 and TRBJ1-2, with TRBD1 matching 8 bases. V lost 8 bases to trimming and J lost 0 bases; unmatched junction nucleotides: 2. Germline V lookup: CDR1 LGHDT, CDR2 YNNKEL (reference sequence). This CDR3 is built from 13 residues. For the CDR3, the DNA is TGTGCCAGCGCGGGACAGGCTAACTATGGCTACACCTTC. Residues: CASAGQANYGYTF.

The chain employs TRBV7-9 and TRBJ2-7; weak D call: TRBD2 (5 bases). V dropped 1 base and J dropped 3 bases, with 13 bases sitting between them. The germline gives CDR1 SEHNR, CDR2 FQNEAQ (reference sequence). The CDR3 extends over 15 amino acids. The CDR3 DNA reads as TGTGCCAGCAGCTTAGGCCGGGGTCCGGTCTACGAGCAGTACTTC. Protein sequence: CASSLGRGPVYEQYF.

The sample holds a few counts of this clonotype. The chain is built from TRBV10-3 and TRBJ2-7; D call uncertain. The V gene's germline CDR1 is ENHRY and CDR2 SYGVKD. The CDR3 extends over 16 amino acids. V was trimmed by 3 bases and J by 1 base, leaving 16 bases between them. The DNA of the CDR3 is TGTGCCATCAGTGACCGTCAGGCAACTCCTTCCTACGAGCAGTACTTC. Its protein is CAISDRQATPSYEQYF.

This clonotype was detected only a few times. This sequence joins TRBV25-1 and TRBJ2-3; a weak D match, TRBD1 (6 bases). The CDR3 is made up of 16 amino acids. V dropped 5 bases and J dropped 2 bases, with 17 bases sitting between them. Germline V lookup: CDR1 MGHDK, CDR2 SYGVNS. Here the CDR3 DNA reads TGTGCCAGCAGTTCCGGGACAACAAGCTTCACAGATACGCAGTATTTT. This encodes CASSSGTTSFTDTQYF. Looking up the rest from reference TRBV25-1 and TRBJ2-3 gives the full variable domain: EADIYQTPRYLVIGTGKKITLECSQTMGHDKMYWYQQDPGMELHLIHYSYGVNSTEKGDLSSESTVSRIRTEHFPLTLESARPSHTSQYLCASSSGTTSFTDTQYFGPGTRLTVL.

This clonotype has a count of ten or more. The chain carries TRBV12-3 or TRBV12-4 and TRBJ2-7, with D possibly TRBD2 on 5 matching bases. CDR3 size: 11 residues. The ends were cut back, 6 bases at V and 4 bases at J, with 7 bases in the middle. DNA for the CDR3: TGTGCCAGCAGCGGGGTATACGAGCAGTACTTC. Its protein is CASSGVYEQYF.

This clonotype was found a few times. The chain joins TRBV7-9 to TRBJ2-7, with TRBD1 identical over 9 bases. The CDR3 sequence is 16 residues long. Germline assignment: CDR1 SEHNR and CDR2 FQNEAQ (reference sequence). V shed 5 bases and J 6 bases; nucleotides not matched to a gene: 14. CDR3 sequence reads: CASSRNAGTGKGEQYF. DNA of the CDR3: TGTGCCAGCAGCCGGAATGCCGGGACAGGGAAGGGCGAGCAGTACTTC.

In this sample, this clonotype turned up many times. V and J are TRBV5-1 and TRBJ2-1, with 7 positions matching TRBD2. The V and J ends lost 7 bases and 0 bases, in that order; junction bases with no gene match: 7. Germline values: CDR1 SGHRS, CDR2 YFSETQ. The CDR3 contains 15 residues. This CDR3 is CASSTSASSYNEQFF. CDR3 DNA: TGCGCCAGCTCAACTAGCGCGAGCTCCTACAATGAGCAGTTCTTC. The full variable domain, completed using reference TRBV5-1 and TRBJ2-1, is KAGVTQTPRYLIKTRGQQVTLSCSPISGHRSVSWYQQTPGQGLQFLFEYFSETQRNKGNFPGRFSGRQFSNSRSEMNVSTLELGDSALYLCASSTSASSYNEQFFGPGTRLTVL.

The rearrangement links TRBV4-3 to TRBJ2-1, with D uncertain. This CDR3 comprises 17 residues. Trimming shortened V by 0 bases and J by 0 bases, and 12 bases separated the two germline ends. Germline V gene sequence: CDR1 LGHNA, CDR2 YSLEER. This CDR3 reads CASSQDLAPSSYNEQFF. The CDR3 nucleotides are TGCGCCAGCAGCCAAGATTTGGCCCCCAGCTCCTACAATGAGCAGTTCTTC.

This clonotype was seen at least ten times. The J gene is TRBJ2-1, the V gene TRBV12-3 or TRBV12-4; tentative D call: TRBD1 (6 bases). There are 14 residues in the CDR3. V lost 5 bases to trimming and J lost 1 base, with 9 bases between them. This CDR3 reads CASSATGSYNEQFF. CDR3 bases: TGTGCCAGCAGTGCCACAGGGTCCTACAATGAGCAGTTCTTC.

This clonotype was found a few times. The V call is TRBV20-1, the J call TRBJ2-5; TRBD2 agrees at 16 bases. CDR3 length: 16 amino acids. Germline V CDR1 and CDR2: DFQATT, SNEGSKA (reference sequence). With 3 bases clipped from V and 5 bases from J, the junction kept 6 bases outside the gene matches. The CDR3 DNA is TGCAGTGCTAGGGGGACTAGCGGGGGGGCCTGGGAGACCCAGTACTTC. Translation: CSARGTSGGAWETQYF.

This clonotype turned up a few times. The rearrangement links TRBV20-1 to TRBJ1-3, with TRBD1 as a possible D gene (6 bases). The CDR3 covers 15 residues. V gave up 0 bases and J gave up 2 bases, with 11 bases separating them. Germline V gene sequence: CDR1 DFQATT, CDR2 SNEGSKA (reference sequence). The CDR3 reads CSARDRWGPGNTIYF. Here the CDR3 DNA reads TGCAGTGCTAGAGATCGGTGGGGGCCTGGAAACACCATATATTTT.

This clonotype was seen at least ten times. The chain has TRBV5-1 and TRBJ1-1, with 7 positions matching TRBD1. The germline V gene encodes CDR1 SGHRS and CDR2 YFSETQ. The V segment lost 0 bases and the J segment 0 bases; nucleotides outside the gene matches: 2. The CDR3 has 15 amino acids. This CDR3 is CASSLGGGMNTEAFF. As DNA, the CDR3 is TGCGCCAGCAGCTTGGGAGGGGGCATGAACACTGAAGCTTTCTTT.

The V gene is TRBV5-1, the J gene TRBJ2-5, with TRBD2 matching over 7 bases. J gave up 2 bases and V 0 bases, and 7 bases lay outside the gene matches. CDR1 is SGHRS, CDR2 YFSETQ, per germline. The length of the CDR3 is 16 residues. The CDR3, as DNA: TGCGCCAGCAGCTTGGGCGGACTAGGGTCTCAAGAGACCCAGTACTTC. Amino acid sequence: CASSLGGLGSQETQYF.

The chain is built from TRBV15 and TRBJ2-5; D gene uncertain. Germline V lookup: CDR1 LNHNV, CDR2 YYDKDF (reference sequence). Deletions cut 0 bases from V and 4 bases from J, with 6 bases between. CDR3 length: 13 residues. The DNA of the CDR3 is TGTGCCACCAGCAGAGACCCGTTAGAGACCCAGTACTTC. Its translation is CATSRDPLETQYF.

This clonotype was seen a handful of times. V and J are TRBV7-7 and TRBJ2-1; perhaps TRBD2 as D (5 bases). There are 14 residues in the CDR3. V lost 5 bases and J 2 bases, leaving 10 bases between the germline ends. Germline-derived CDR1 and CDR2 are SSHAT and FNYEAQ (reference sequence). The CDR3 DNA reads as TGTGCCAGCAGCATGACCGGGGCCTACAATGAGCAGTTCTTC. Its translation is CASSMTGAYNEQFF.

The V call is TRBV7-6, the J call TRBJ2-1; maybe TRBD1 (6 bases). The CDR3 is made up of 17 amino acids. Trimming stripped 2 bases from V and 0 bases from J, with 14 bases between. The germline V gene encodes CDR1 SGHVS and CDR2 FNYEAQ. CDR3 region: CASSLRSGTSSYNEQFF. CDR3 coding DNA: TGTGCCAGCAGCTTAAGGTCCGGGACATCCTCCTACAATGAGCAGTTCTTC.

The rearrangement uses TRBV3-1 and TRBJ2-1, with no clear D. This CDR3 has 13 amino acids. Trimming removed 5 bases at V and 6 bases at J, with 11 bases between. CDR1 LGHDT and CDR2 YNNKEL come from the germline V gene (reference sequence). The chain's CDR3 is CASSGNWGNEQFF. The DNA of the CDR3 is TGTGCCAGCAGCGGGAATTGGGGCAATGAGCAGTTCTTC.

The chain couples TRBV20-1 to TRBJ2-2; 8 bases are shared with TRBD2. There are 15 residues in the CDR3. Unmatched junction bases numbered 5, after V lost 1 base and J lost 4 bases. The V gene's germline CDR1 is DFQATT and CDR2 SNEGSKA (reference sequence). CDR3 amino acids: CSARAAGVGTGELFF. The CDR3 nucleotides are TGCAGTGCTAGAGCAGCGGGAGTGGGCACCGGGGAGCTGTTTTTT.

The chain couples TRBV9 to TRBJ2-2, with D perhaps being TRBD1 or TRBD2 (5 bases each). CDR3 length: 17 amino acids. Germline values: CDR1 SGDLS, CDR2 YYNGEE. V was clipped by 3 bases and J by 3 bases, with 18 bases between them. The CDR3 DNA reads as TGTGCCAGCAGCGCACAGCCCGGGACGACGGACACCGGGGAGCTGTTTTTT. Its protein is CASSAQPGTTDTGELFF.

This clonotype has a count of ten or more. The chain's CDR3 is CASSLAGGYTF. CDR3 DNA: TGTGCCAGCAGTTTAGCAGGGGGCTACACCTTC. The J gene is TRBJ1-2, the V gene TRBV12-3 or TRBV12-4, with D uncertain. V dropped 0 bases and J dropped 8 bases, with 4 bases sitting between them. This CDR3 is built from 11 residues.

This chain connects TRBV5-1 to TRBJ1-3; TRBD1 is a possible D gene (5 bases). This CDR3 spans 15 amino acids. From germline, CDR1 is SGHRS and CDR2 YFSETQ. Trimming cost V 7 bases and J 0 bases, with 14 bases left between them. The CDR3 bases are TGCGCCAGCTACTGGGACGGCACCTCTGGAAACACCATATATTTT. The encoded protein is CASYWDGTSGNTIYF.

The chain has TRBV12-3 or TRBV12-4 and TRBJ2-1; 11 bases are a match to TRBD2. The CDR3 has 15 amino acids. V shed 2 bases, J shed 7 bases, and the junction held 4 bases outside the gene matches. For the CDR3, the DNA is TGTGCCAGCAGTTTATCTAGCGGGGGGAGGAATGAGCAGTTCTTC. Amino acids: CASSLSSGGRNEQFF.

This CDR3 is CASSQKGEGRTRECTQYF. In DNA form, the CDR3 reads TGCGCCAGCAGCCAAAAGGGGGAGGGACGGACCCGGGAGTGCACGCAGTATTTT. The V gene is TRBV4-3, the J gene TRBJ2-3; the D gene is possibly TRBD2 (7 bases). Per the germline V gene, CDR1 is LGHNA and CDR2 is YSLEER. The CDR3 spans 18 residues. Trimming took off 2 bases at V and 9 bases at J, with 27 bases between the two ends.

The CDR3 DNA reads as TGTGCCAGCTCACCGGAACAAAACACTGAAGCTTTCTTT. As protein: CASSPEQNTEAFF. The rearrangement uses TRBV18 and TRBJ1-1; the D is unclear. V shed 3 bases and J shed 2 bases, with 7 bases lying between them. CDR3 size: 13 residues. Germline CDR1 reads KGHSH; CDR2 reads LQKENI.

This chain links TRBV6-5 with TRBJ1-6; weak D call: TRBD1 (5 bases). The CDR3 has 14 amino acids. CDR1 MNHEY and CDR2 SVGAGI come from the germline V gene. Trimming left V 0 bases short and J 13 bases short, with 13 bases between. CDR3 in amino acids: CASSYSGRTWPLHF. CDR3 sequence (DNA): TGTGCCAGCAGTTACTCGGGACGGACCTGGCCCCTCCACTTT.

The chain combines TRBV5-1 with TRBJ1-1; D may be TRBD1 (5 bases). V was trimmed by 4 bases and J by 0 bases, leaving 13 bases between them. Germline CDR1 SGHRS, CDR2 YFSETQ. The CDR3 has 15 residues. The CDR3 here is CASSPGGTMNTEAFF. For the CDR3, the DNA is TGCGCCAGCAGCCCTGGTGGGACCATGAACACTGAAGCTTTCTTT.

This clonotype has more than one count but fewer than ten. The rearrangement joins TRBV6-2 or TRBV6-3 to TRBJ2-1; D call uncertain. Germline assignment: CDR1 MNHEY and CDR2 SVGEGT. The CDR3 covers 14 residues. V lost 4 bases and J lost 0, with 7 bases in between. The CDR3, as DNA: TGTGCCAGCAGTTTGTATAGCTCCTACAATGAGCAGTTCTTC. Translated: CASSLYSSYNEQFF.

The chain is built from TRBV5-1 and TRBJ2-6; D gene unclear. This CDR3 comprises 15 residues. The V end was cut by 2 bases, the J end by 0 bases, with 6 bases between. The germline gives CDR1 SGHRS, CDR2 YFSETQ. For the CDR3, the DNA is TGCGCCAGCAGCTTTATGTTCTCTGGGGCCAACGTCCTGACTTTC. This encodes CASSFMFSGANVLTF.

The chain uses TRBV5-5 and TRBJ2-2, with 10 bases lining up with TRBD2. V lost 0 bases, J lost 7 bases, and 9 bases stayed unmatched. CDR3 length: 17 amino acids. CDR1 and CDR2 (germline): SGHKS, YYEKEE (reference sequence). The CDR3 DNA sequence: TGTGCCAGCAGCTTGGTACTAGCGGGATGGGCTGGCGGGGAGCTGTTTTTT. Protein sequence: CASSLVLAGWAGGELFF.

This chain connects TRBV5-1 to TRBJ2-4; 7 bases are a match to TRBD1. Looked up from germline, CDR1 is SGHRS and CDR2 is YFSETQ. The J segment lost 6 bases and the V segment lost 4 bases, leaving 10 bases of the junction unmatched. This CDR3 has 15 amino acids. CDR3 nucleotide sequence: TGCGCCAGCAGCCTTATACAGGGGTCGGGAAACATTCAGTACTTC. Translating gives CASSLIQGSGNIQYF.

This clonotype was observed a few times. V is TRBV9 and J is TRBJ2-1, with 9 bases identical to TRBD2. Trimming removed 6 bases from V and 7 bases from J; junction bases left unmatched: 11. The germline V gene has CDR1 SGDLS and CDR2 YYNGEE. The CDR3 loop spans 15 amino acids. The CDR3 sequence is CASNVAGTSINEQFF. In DNA form, the CDR3 reads TGTGCCAGCAATGTGGCTGGGACTAGCATAAATGAGCAGTTCTTC.